The sequence of this TCR beta chain was determined in a study of T cell repertoires in cytomegalovirus infection. Study summary: Public TCR beta signatures provided an indication of both CMV infection and a matching HLA type. Regarding the study as a whole: Frequencies of public TCR beta families were cumulated, and this identified carriers of CMV plus the relevant HLA. HLA-C-restricted CMV-specific TCR beta clonotypes were dominant in the ex vivo response.

With regard to this clonotype: Its antigen remains unidentified.

TCRdb processed the reads anew with MiXCR; each CDR3 protein has one entry. Among fewer than 550,000 distinct CDR3 sequences listed, more than 15% were seen once. V lost 3 bases to trimming and J lost 0 bases; unmatched junction nucleotides: 6. Germline CDR1 is KGHSH and CDR2 is LQKENI. The CDR3 is 16 amino acids. This clonotype was sampled from a human donor in good health (CMV status not recorded). Some clones in this sample may be carry-over from other donors' samples. The genes are TRBV18 and TRBJ1-2; TRBD1 aligns across 8 bases. Sequenced material: CD8+ T cells from PBMCs. The CDR3 coding sequence is TGTGCCAGCTCACCCAACAGGGGGGGAACTAACTATGGCTACACCTTC. Translated: CASSPNRGGTNYGYTF.